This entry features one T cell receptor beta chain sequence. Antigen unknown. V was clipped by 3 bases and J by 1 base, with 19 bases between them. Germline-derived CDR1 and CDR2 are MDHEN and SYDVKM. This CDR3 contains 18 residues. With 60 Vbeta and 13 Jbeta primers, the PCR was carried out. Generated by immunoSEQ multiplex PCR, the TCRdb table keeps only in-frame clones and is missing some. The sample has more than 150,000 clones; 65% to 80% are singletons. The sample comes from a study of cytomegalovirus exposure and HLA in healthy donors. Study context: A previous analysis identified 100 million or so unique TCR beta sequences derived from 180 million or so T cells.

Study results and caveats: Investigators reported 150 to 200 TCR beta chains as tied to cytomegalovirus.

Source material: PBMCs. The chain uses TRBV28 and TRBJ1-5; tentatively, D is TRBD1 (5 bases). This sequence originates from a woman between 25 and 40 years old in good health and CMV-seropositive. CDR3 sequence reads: CASSLGLGLLGSNQPQHF. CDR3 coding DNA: TGTGCCAGCAGTTTGGGGCTGGGACTCCTGGGGAGCAATCAGCCCCAGCATTTT.